Each of the 24 T cell receptor beta chains below was sequenced from the same sample in a study of blood T cell repertoires in COVID-19. The method was immunoSEQ multiplex PCR; TCRdb's version includes in-frame clones alone and lacks a portion of them. The table lists hundreds of thousands of clones, over 80% of them singletons. Sequencing was carried out using peripheral blood. The receptors were gathered from a woman in her forties who had recovered from COVID-19.

The genes are TRBV6-5 and TRBJ2-2, with TRBD2 matching over 9 bases. The germline gives CDR1 MNHEY, CDR2 SVGAGI. V shed 2 bases and J 2 bases; nucleotides not matched to a gene: 3. This CDR3 region has 16 residues. The CDR3 sequence: CASSYGTSLNTGELFF. CDR3 nucleotides: TGTGCCAGCAGTTACGGGACTAGCTTAAACACCGGGGAGCTGTTTTTT.

The chain is built from TRBV10-1 and TRBJ2-7; D is ambiguous. This CDR3 has 13 amino acids. Germline V gene lookup returns CDR1 WNHNN and CDR2 SYGVQD (reference sequence). Trimming left V 3 bases short and J 2 bases short, with 8 bases between. The CDR3 loop reads CASSDSDTYEQYF. In DNA form, the CDR3 reads TGCGCCAGCAGTGATTCAGACACCTACGAGCAGTACTTC.

This chain connects TRBV3-1 (or the pseudogene TRBV3-2) to TRBJ2-1; 12 bases agree with TRBD2. CDR1 is LGHDT, CDR2 YNNKEL, per germline (reference sequence). The CDR3 sequence is 17 residues long. V lost 4 bases to trimming and J lost 8 bases; unmatched junction nucleotides: 12. The CDR3 sequence: CASSLRPSGGAKDEQFF. The CDR3 DNA reads TGTGCCAGCAGCCTGAGGCCTAGCGGGGGGGCCAAGGATGAGCAGTTCTTC.

The rearrangement links TRBV13 to TRBJ1-2; no firm D call. Germline-derived CDR1 and CDR2 are PRHDT and FYEKMQ (reference sequence). The CDR3 has 15 residues. Trimming removed 4 bases from V and 6 bases from J, with 18 bases in between. CDR3 in amino acids: CASSSLGFVRHGYTF. The DNA for the CDR3 is TGTGCCAGCAGCTCCCTTGGTTTTGTGAGGCATGGCTACACCTTC.

This clone came up once. The V and J genes are TRBV5-5 and TRBJ2-5, with TRBD1 matching over 7 bases. From germline, CDR1 is SGHKS and CDR2 YYEKEE (reference sequence). Unmatched junction bases numbered 14, after V lost 4 bases and J lost 5 bases. The CDR3 has 16 amino acids. The chain's CDR3 is CASSNRGQPPGETQYF. As DNA, the CDR3 is TGTGCCAGCAGCAACCGGGGACAGCCCCCCGGGGAGACCCAGTACTTC.

The rearrangement uses TRBV5-8 and TRBJ2-7, with 9 bases identical to TRBD1. The CDR3 covers 15 residues. V lost 4 bases, J lost 3 bases, and 8 bases stayed unmatched. CDR1 and CDR2 (germline): SGHTS, YDEGEE. The CDR3 DNA is TGTGCCAGCAGCGACGTCGGACAGGGGTTCTACGAGCAGTACTTC. Encoded protein: CASSDVGQGFYEQYF.

The chain recombines TRBV10-3 with TRBJ1-6; tentatively, D is TRBD1 (6 bases). CDR1 and CDR2 (germline): ENHRY, SYGVKD. Trimming left V 0 bases short and J 7 bases short, with 10 bases between. The length of the CDR3 is 15 residues. CDR3 in amino acids: CAISESQGRNSPLHF. The CDR3 bases are TGTGCCATCAGTGAGTCCCAGGGGAGAAATTCACCCCTCCACTTT.

CDR3: CASSARTGGSYEQYF. The CDR3 nucleotides are TGTGCCAGCAGCGCGCGGACAGGGGGGTCCTACGAGCAGTACTTC. The V and J genes are TRBV7-9 and TRBJ2-7, with 10 bases identical to TRBD1. J gave up 1 base and V 5 bases, and 5 bases lay outside the gene matches. The CDR3 covers 15 residues. Germline V lookup: CDR1 SEHNR, CDR2 FQNEAQ (reference sequence).

The chain uses TRBV2 and TRBJ1-5, with 7 bases that match TRBD1. The germline gives CDR1 SNHLY, CDR2 FYNNEI. The ends lost 8 bases at V and 4 bases at J; junction bases unmatched: 5. The CDR3 is 13 amino acids. The CDR3: CASARDSNQPQHF. The CDR3, as DNA: TGTGCCAGCGCGCGGGACAGTAATCAGCCCCAGCATTTT.

V usage is TRBV19 and J usage is TRBJ1-5; TRBD1 is a possible D gene (6 bases). CDR3 length: 16 residues. The V gene lost 4 bases and the J gene lost 0 bases, with 13 bases spanning the gap. Germline V gene sequence: CDR1 LNHDA, CDR2 SQIVND (reference sequence). For the CDR3, the DNA is TGTGCCAGTAGTACCCGGACAGTTTATAGCAATCAGCCCCAGCATTTT. Protein sequence: CASSTRTVYSNQPQHF.

This sequence joins TRBV6-6 and TRBJ1-2, with unresolved D. The CDR3 runs 15 residues. Trimming cost V 2 bases and J 6 bases, with 16 bases left between them. In germline, CDR1 is MNHNY, CDR2 SVGAGI (reference sequence). The CDR3 protein is CASSYPDGGSNGYTF. The DNA of the CDR3 is TGTGCCAGCAGTTACCCTGATGGCGGGTCTAATGGCTACACCTTC.

The chain is built from TRBV12-3 or TRBV12-4 and TRBJ1-1, with TRBD1 as a possible D gene (5 bases). The CDR3 is made up of 13 amino acids. V lost 2 bases and J lost 5, with 9 bases in between. CDR3 amino acids: CASSLLGGTEAFF. DNA for the CDR3: TGTGCCAGCAGTTTACTTGGGGGGACTGAAGCTTTCTTT.

V usage is TRBV7-6 and J usage is TRBJ2-5, with 7 nucleotides matching TRBD2. V was clipped by 5 bases and J by 0 bases; unmatched bases: 3. CDR3 length equals 14 residues. The germline V gene has CDR1 SGHVS and CDR2 FNYEAQ. In DNA form, the CDR3 reads TGTGCCAGCAGCCCCCGGGAGGACCAAGAGACCCAGTACTTC. Protein product: CASSPREDQETQYF.

This chain links TRBV4-1 with TRBJ2-3; 8 bases agree with TRBD1. This CDR3 spans 18 amino acids. V gave up 4 bases and J gave up 6 bases; unmatched junction bases: 18. Germline-derived CDR1 and CDR2 are MGHRA and YSYEKL. CDR3 residues: CASSLRSSGQGVGDTQYF. The CDR3 coding sequence is TGCGCCAGCAGCCTACGGTCGTCAGGACAGGGAGTGGGTGATACGCAGTATTTT.

CDR3 DNA sequence: TGTGCCAGCAGCTCGGGGGGAGGACAGGGCAACACTGAAGCTTTCTTT. Translation gives CASSSGGGQGNTEAFF. V gene TRBV5-4 combines with J gene TRBJ1-1, with 8 bases lining up with TRBD1. The CDR3 has 16 amino acids. Per the germline V gene, CDR1 is SGHNT and CDR2 is YYREEE (reference sequence). V was clipped by 3 bases and J by 2 bases; unmatched bases: 9.

V usage is TRBV5-1 and J usage is TRBJ1-1; D ambiguous. V lost 1 base to trimming and J lost 3 bases, with 10 bases between them. Per germline, CDR1 SGHRS and CDR2 YFSETQ. The CDR3 extends over 14 amino acids. CDR3 sequence: CASSLPRADTEAFF. The CDR3 DNA sequence: TGCGCCAGCAGCTTGCCGAGGGCCGACACTGAAGCTTTCTTT. Variable domain in full (rest from reference TRBV5-1 and TRBJ1-1): KAGVTQTPRYLIKTRGQQVTLSCSPISGHRSVSWYQQTPGQGLQFLFEYFSETQRNKGNFPGRFSGRQFSNSRSEMNVSTLELGDSALYLCASSLPRADTEAFFGQGTRLTVV.

The chain couples TRBV19 to TRBJ1-2; D is possibly TRBD1 (5 bases). This CDR3 has 14 residues. V lost 7 bases, J lost 7 bases, and 19 bases lay in between. The germline V gene has CDR1 LNHDA and CDR2 SQIVND (reference sequence). CDR3 DNA: TGTGCCAGTAATCGGGGAGGGGATGTGGCTGGCTACACCTTC. Protein: CASNRGGDVAGYTF.

This clone was recorded once. This CDR3 reads CASSPRGDWAYEQYF. DNA of the CDR3: TGTGCCAGCAGCCCCCGAGGAGACTGGGCCTACGAGCAGTACTTC. This chain uses TRBV11-2 with TRBJ2-7; D unresolved. V was cut by 5 bases and J by 2 bases, with 16 bases left in between. This CDR3 is built from 15 residues. Germline CDR1 reads SGHAT; CDR2 reads FQNNGV.

The CDR3 sequence is CASRRPTTYEQYF. The CDR3 DNA is TGTGCCAGCAGGCGTCCTACGACCTACGAGCAGTACTTC. The chain carries TRBV6-5 and TRBJ2-7; D is undetermined. The CDR3 has 13 residues. CDR1 MNHEY and CDR2 SVGAGI come from the germline V gene. V lost 6 bases and J 2 bases, leaving 11 bases between the germline ends.

The V and J genes are TRBV6-2 or TRBV6-3 and TRBJ2-7, with D possibly matching TRBD2 (5 bases). With 3 bases removed from V and 0 bases from J, the gap between germline ends came to 9 bases. The CDR3 has 14 residues. Germline CDR1 MNHEY, CDR2 SVGEGT. The CDR3 sequence is CASSYNGISYEQYF. The CDR3 DNA sequence: TGTGCCAGCAGTTATAACGGGATCTCCTACGAGCAGTACTTC.

The CDR3 reads CASSLLGAGSYNEQFF. The CDR3, as DNA: TGTGCCAGTAGTTTGCTAGGGGCTGGCTCCTACAATGAGCAGTTCTTC. The chain carries TRBV19 and TRBJ2-1; maybe TRBD1 (5 bases). Trimming cost V 5 bases and J 0 bases, with 14 bases left between them. The CDR3 runs to 16 residues. The germline gives CDR1 LNHDA, CDR2 SQIVND (reference sequence).

This sequence joins TRBV5-1 and TRBJ1-2, with a possible D match to TRBD1 (6 bases). Germline-derived CDR1 and CDR2 are SGHRS and YFSETQ. Deletions cut 5 bases from V and 9 bases from J, with 11 bases between. This CDR3 is 11 amino acids long. The CDR3 DNA sequence: TGCGCCAGCAGGGACAGCGATCGCTACACCTTC. As protein: CASRDSDRYTF.

This chain links TRBV30 with TRBJ1-1; tentatively, D is TRBD1 (6 bases). The ends were cut back, 0 bases at V and 4 bases at J, with 12 bases in the middle. CDR1 and CDR2 (germline): GTSNPN, SVGIG (reference sequence). This CDR3 is built from 14 residues. Written as DNA, the CDR3 is TGTGCCTGGAGTGTTACGGGCAGGGGCACTGAAGCTTTCTTT. Translated: CAWSVTGRGTEAFF.

This chain links TRBV28 with TRBJ1-2; D perhaps matches TRBD1 (6 bases). This CDR3 is built from 15 residues. The germline V gene has CDR1 MDHEN and CDR2 SYDVKM. V gave up 5 bases and J gave up 3 bases, with 16 bases separating them. The CDR3 here is CASSVTQGTYYGYTF. CDR3 coding DNA: TGTGCCAGCAGTGTGACCCAGGGGACCTACTATGGCTACACCTTC.